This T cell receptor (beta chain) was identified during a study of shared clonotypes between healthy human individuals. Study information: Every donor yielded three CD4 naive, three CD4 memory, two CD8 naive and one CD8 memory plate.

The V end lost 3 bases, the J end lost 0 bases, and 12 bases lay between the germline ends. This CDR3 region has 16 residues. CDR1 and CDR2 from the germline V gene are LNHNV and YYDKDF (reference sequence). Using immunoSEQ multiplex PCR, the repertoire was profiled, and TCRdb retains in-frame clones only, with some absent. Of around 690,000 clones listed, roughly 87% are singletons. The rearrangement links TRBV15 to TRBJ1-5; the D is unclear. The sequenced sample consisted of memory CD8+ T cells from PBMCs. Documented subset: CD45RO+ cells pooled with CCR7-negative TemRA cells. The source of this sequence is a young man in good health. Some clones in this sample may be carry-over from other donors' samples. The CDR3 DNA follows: TGTGCCACCAGCAGCCCCTCGGAATATAGCAATCAGCCCCAGCATTTT. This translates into CATSSPSEYSNQPQHF. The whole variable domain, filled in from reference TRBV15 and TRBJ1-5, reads DAMVIQNPRYQVTQFGKPVTLSCSQTLNHNVMYWYQQKSSQAPKLLFHYYDKDFNNEADTPDNFQSRRPNTSFCFLDIRSPGLGDTAMYLCATSSPSEYSNQPQHFGDGTRLSIL.